Each of the 11 T cell receptor beta chains below was sequenced from the same sample in a study of graft-versus-host responses after intestinal transplantation. Profiled with immunoSEQ multiplex PCR; TCRdb holds only in-frame clones, not every one. Among approximately 25,000 clones listed, more than 90% were seen once. The source material was PBMCs, sampled just over 29 days after intestinal transplant. These receptors all come from a human patient who received an intestinal transplant, so some T cells may come from the graft donor.

The rearrangement uses TRBV7-6 and TRBJ2-1; 10 bases line up with TRBD2. The CDR3 runs 15 residues. In germline, CDR1 is SGHVS, CDR2 FNYEAQ. The ends lost 2 bases at V and 6 bases at J; junction bases unmatched: 4. CDR3 amino acids: CASSLSLAGANEQFF. The CDR3 DNA reads as TGTGCCAGCAGCTTAAGTCTAGCGGGGGCCAATGAGCAGTTCTTC. Complete variable domain (other parts from reference TRBV7-6 and TRBJ2-1): GAGVSQSPRYKVTKRGQDVALRCDPISGHVSLYWYRQALGQGPEFLTYFNYEAQQDKSGLPNDRFSAERPEGSISTLTIQRTEQRDSAMYRCASSLSLAGANEQFFGPGTRLTVL.

This rearrangement joins TRBV5-1 to TRBJ2-3, with 7 bases aligning to TRBD1. V shed 5 bases and J 2 bases; nucleotides not matched to a gene: 5. The CDR3 length is 14 residues. Germline V gene lookup returns CDR1 SGHRS and CDR2 YFSETQ. The CDR3 reads CASSEGANTDTQYF. The CDR3 nucleotides read TGCGCCAGCAGTGAGGGGGCAAACACAGATACGCAGTATTTT. Variable domain in full (rest from reference TRBV5-1 and TRBJ2-3): KAGVTQTPRYLIKTRGQQVTLSCSPISGHRSVSWYQQTPGQGLQFLFEYFSETQRNKGNFPGRFSGRQFSNSRSEMNVSTLELGDSALYLCASSEGANTDTQYFGPGTRLTVL.

The J gene is TRBJ1-5, the V gene TRBV21-1. TRBV21-1 has pseudogene status. There are 14 residues in the CDR3. The CDR3 is CALAGVISNQPQHF. CDR3 coding DNA: TGTGCCTTGGCGGGAGTCATTAGCAATCAGCCCCAGCATTTT.

The gene calls are TRBV9 and TRBJ2-3; 8 positions match TRBD2. With 5 bases clipped from V and 2 bases from J, the junction kept 4 bases outside the gene matches. CDR3 size: 14 residues. Germline V lookup: CDR1 SGDLS, CDR2 YYNGEE. The CDR3 nucleotides read TGTGCCAGCAGTTCAGCGGGGGACACAGATACGCAGTATTTT. Translated: CASSSAGDTDTQYF.

V usage is TRBV7-2 and J usage is TRBJ2-3; TRBD1 agrees at 11 bases. The trim removed 3 bases at V and 4 bases at J, leaving 6 bases unmatched. The germline CDR1 and CDR2 sequences are SGHTA and FQGNSA. CDR3 size: 16 residues. The CDR3 loop is CASSFRGTGGADTQYF. CDR3 nucleotide sequence: TGTGCCAGCAGCTTCCGAGGGACAGGGGGTGCAGATACGCAGTATTTT.

The chain joins TRBV19 to TRBJ2-7; D may be TRBD1 or TRBD2 (5 bases each). The V gene's germline CDR1 is LNHDA and CDR2 SQIVND (reference sequence). This CDR3 spans 14 amino acids. V shed 5 bases and J shed 0 bases, with 11 bases lying between them. CDR3 bases: TGTGCCAGTAGTCAGGAGGACAACTCCTACGAGCAGTACTTC. It specifies CASSQEDNSYEQYF.

This clone was found once. The CDR3 nucleotides are TGCGCCAGCAGCCAAAGGTGGGACAGCGGGGAAAAACTGTTTTTT. Its translation is CASSQRWDSGEKLFF. The chain has TRBV4-3 and TRBJ1-4; TRBD1 matches at 7 bases. V trimming: 2 bases; J trimming: 8 bases; junction bases outside the gene matches: 8. The CDR3 is 15 residues long. Germline V gene sequence: CDR1 LGHNA, CDR2 YSLEER.

The CDR3 DNA is TGTGCCAGCAGCTCGCCTAAGCAGGGGGAGCAGTACTTC. Protein product: CASSSPKQGEQYF. J is TRBJ2-5 and V is TRBV11-2; 7 bases align to TRBD1. Trimming took 4 bases from V and 11 from J; bases not matched to a gene: 10. The CDR3 length is 13 residues. The germline CDR1 and CDR2 sequences are SGHAT and FQNNGV.

The V and J genes are TRBV10-2 and TRBJ2-1, with no clear D. V was pared by 4 bases and J by 5 bases, with 9 bases between. CDR1 and CDR2 from the germline V gene are WSHSY and SAAADI. The CDR3 is 13 amino acids. The CDR3 DNA follows: TGCGCCAGCAGTGGGAACCGGGACAATGAGCAGTTCTTC. Translation: CASSGNRDNEQFF.

The rearrangement uses TRBV29-1 and TRBJ2-2, with 13 nucleotides matching TRBD2. Trimming at V came to 6 bases and at J to 4 bases, leaving 8 bases not matched to a gene. The CDR3 runs 16 residues. CDR1 SQVTM and CDR2 ANQGSEA come from the germline V gene. CDR3: CSVGLAGTPATGELFF. The CDR3 nucleotides read TGCAGCGTGGGACTAGCGGGAACTCCGGCCACCGGGGAGCTGTTTTTT.

This chain uses TRBV6-5 with TRBJ2-3, with TRBD2 identical over 10 bases. The CDR3 has 16 residues. Germline CDR1 MNHEY, CDR2 SVGAGI. Trimming cost V 2 bases and J 3 bases; bases outside gene matches: 5. CDR3 nucleotides: TGTGCCAGCAGTTACGCCGGGACTAGCGTAACAGATACGCAGTATTTT. Protein: CASSYAGTSVTDTQYF.